The 3 T cell receptor beta chains below all came from one sample that was sequenced in a study of shared T cell receptors in the human thymus. Assay: immunoSEQ multiplex PCR; the TCRdb copy retains only in-frame clones and omits some. The table has about 380,000 clones, 85% to 95% seen once. The sequencing sample was made of thymocytes. These receptors were obtained from a human donor.

The CDR3 loop is CSVWLASYEQYF. CDR3 coding DNA: TGCAGCGTATGGCTAGCGTCTTACGAGCAGTACTTC. The V and J genes are TRBV29-1 and TRBJ2-7, with TRBD2 as a possible D gene (6 bases). The CDR3 contains 12 residues. Trimming cost V 6 bases and J 4 bases, with 13 bases left between them. Looked up from germline, CDR1 is SQVTM and CDR2 is ANQGSEA.

The chain carries TRBV11-2 and TRBJ2-3; D not certain. The V end was cut by 4 bases, the J end by 5 bases, with 13 bases between. The germline V gene has CDR1 SGHAT and CDR2 FQNNGV. This CDR3 comprises 14 residues. In DNA form, the CDR3 reads TGTGCCAGCAGCTCAGGACCAGACGTAGATACGCAGTATTTT. Translation: CASSSGPDVDTQYF.

The V gene is TRBV15, the J gene TRBJ2-1; 7 positions agree with TRBD2. In germline, CDR1 is LNHNV, CDR2 YYDKDF (reference sequence). The CDR3 totals 13 residues. The junction had 2 bases not matched to a gene; V was cut back by 0 bases and J by 9 bases. DNA of the CDR3: TGTGCCACCAGCAGAGACTGGGAGGGTGAGCAGTTCTTC. Translated, it gives CATSRDWEGEQFF. The whole variable domain, filled in from reference TRBV15 and TRBJ2-1, reads DAMVIQNPRYQVTQFGKPVTLSCSQTLNHNVMYWYQQKSSQAPKLLFHYYDKDFNNEADTPDNFQSRRPNTSFCFLDIRSPGLGDTAMYLCATSRDWEGEQFFGPGTRLTVL.